The clone carrying this TCR beta chain was recorded a few times. The germline V gene has CDR1 SGDLS and CDR2 YYNGEE. After removal of 4 bases from V and 8 bases from J, the junction contained 5 bases not matched to a gene. The CDR3 loop spans 12 amino acids. Time point defined: newly diagnosed GD, antithyroid drugs for less than 3 months. PBMCs provided the RNA from which the TCR library was made. Assembly of TCR beta libraries relied on iRepertoire HTBI primers together with Arm-PCR of CDR3 regions. Using its own MiXCR run on the multiplex PCR reads, TCRdb lists one record per CDR3 protein. The repertoire holds a few hundred thousand distinct CDR3 sequences, 16% seen once, with about 27% in the top ten. This entry belongs to a study of regulatory T cells in long-lasting Graves disease. A further study also used this sample, focusing on T cells in Graves' hyperthyroidism and ophthalmopathy.

The sequence came from a man between 35 and 55 years old with Graves disease. The rearrangement links TRBV9 to TRBJ1-2; 7 nucleotides agree with TRBD1. The sequencing used peripheral blood mononuclear cells (PBMCs), collected at new diagnosis, from a patient treated with antithyroid drugs. CDR3 nucleotide sequence: TGTGCCAGCAGCACCAGGACAGGCGGCTACACCTTC. Translated, it gives CASSTRTGGYTF.